Shown below are 10 T cell receptor beta chains from a single sample sequenced in a study of blood T cell repertoires in COVID-19. Data came from immunoSEQ multiplex PCR; TCRdb stores just in-frame clones and leaves some out. The data hold around 68,000 clones, with approximately 78% observed a single time. The sample consisted of peripheral blood. The receptor set was obtained from a human donor in a cohort sampled during active COVID-19.

The chain employs TRBV30 and TRBJ2-4; 8 nucleotides agree with TRBD1. The germline V gene encodes CDR1 GTSNPN and CDR2 SVGIG (reference sequence). V trimming: 3 bases; J trimming: 3 bases; junction bases outside the gene matches: 10. CDR3 length equals 16 residues. The CDR3 DNA sequence: TGTGCCTGGAGGGCGGACAGGGCTCGAGGCAAAAACATTCAGTACTTC. As protein: CAWRADRARGKNIQYF.

CDR3 DNA: TGTGCCAGCAGCCGATCGACCGGGACAGGGGTGAACATTCAGTACTTC. Its translation is CASSRSTGTGVNIQYF. The V call is TRBV13, the J call TRBJ2-4; 10 bases match TRBD1. The V segment lost 5 bases and the J segment 7 bases; nucleotides outside the gene matches: 11. The germline gives CDR1 PRHDT, CDR2 FYEKMQ (reference sequence). CDR3 size: 16 residues.

This chain joins TRBV30 and TRBJ1-5; D may be TRBD1 (5 bases). The CDR3 is 14 amino acids. Per germline, CDR1 GTSNPN and CDR2 SVGIG (reference sequence). V shed 5 bases and J shed 1 base, with 12 bases lying between them. The CDR3 DNA is TGTGCCTGGGGGGACGGGATAAGCAATCAGCCCCAGCATTTT. Protein product: CAWGDGISNQPQHF. Looking up the rest from reference TRBV30 and TRBJ1-5 gives the full variable domain: SQTIHQWPATLVQPVGSPLSLECTVEGTSNPNLYWYRQAAGRGLQLLFYSVGIGQISSEVPQNLSASRPQDRQFILSSKKLLLSDSGFYLCAWGDGISNQPQHFGDGTRLSIL.

The chain has TRBV2 and TRBJ2-7; weak D call: TRBD1 (7 bases). The CDR3 extends over 13 amino acids. The V gene's germline CDR1 is SNHLY and CDR2 FYNNEI. V shed 11 bases and J shed 2 bases, with 16 bases lying between them. CDR3 DNA sequence: TGTGCCTCCGAGGAGGGGGCTGCCTACGAGCAGTACTTC. It translates to CASEEGAAYEQYF.

This chain uses TRBV2 with TRBJ1-1; weak D call: TRBD1 (6 bases). Germline V gene lookup returns CDR1 SNHLY and CDR2 FYNNEI. The CDR3 spans 14 residues. Trimming pared 3 bases from V and 1 base from J, leaving 9 bases between. The CDR3 DNA is TGTGCCAGCAGTGATCGGACAGCGAACACTGAAGCTTTCTTT. Translated, it gives CASSDRTANTEAFF.

This clone was observed a few times. The V and J genes are TRBV6-2 or TRBV6-3 and TRBJ2-7; TRBD1 might be the D (6 bases). This CDR3 comprises 17 residues. CDR1 MNHEY and CDR2 SVGEGT come from the germline V gene. V shed 4 bases and J shed 11 bases, with 30 bases lying between them. CDR3 residues: CASSSLLYRDKDPKEYV. The CDR3 DNA follows: TGTGCCAGCAGTTCTCTACTGTACCGGGACAAGGACCCTAAGGAGTACGTC.

The V and J genes are TRBV6-1 and TRBJ1-4; 10 bases are a match to TRBD1. The CDR3 runs to 15 residues. Germline V gene data show CDR1 as MNHNS and CDR2 as SASEGT. Trimming cost V 3 bases and J 7 bases; bases outside gene matches: 5. CDR3 in DNA: TGTGCCAGCAGTGACGGGACAGGGGTTCTTGAAAAACTGTTTTTT. The encoded protein is CASSDGTGVLEKLFF.

The chain combines TRBV7-9 with TRBJ2-2, with D unclear. The CDR3 runs to 13 residues. The germline V gene encodes CDR1 SEHNR and CDR2 FQNEAQ (reference sequence). V was pared by 9 bases and J by 7 bases, with 15 bases between. As DNA, the CDR3 is TGTGCCAGTCTTCGAACAAGTGGCGGGGAGCTGTTTTTT. Its protein is CASLRTSGGELFF. The full variable domain, completed using reference TRBV7-9 and TRBJ2-2, is DTGVSQNPRHKITKRGQNVTFRCDPISEHNRLYWYRQTLGQGPEFLTYFQNEAQLEKSRLLSDRFSAERPKGSFSTLEIQRTEQGDSAMYLCASLRTSGGELFFGEGSRLTVL.

The chain carries TRBV5-1 and TRBJ2-3, with 7 nucleotides matching TRBD2. The V gene's germline CDR1 is SGHRS and CDR2 YFSETQ. This CDR3 has 15 residues. J lost 7 bases, V lost 0 bases, and 8 bases had no gene match. The CDR3 loop is CASSLVPGTTNTQYF. Here the CDR3 DNA reads TGCGCCAGCAGCTTGGTACCAGGGACTACAAATACGCAGTATTTT.

The chain links TRBV5-1 to TRBJ2-2, with 7 nucleotides matching TRBD1. This CDR3 contains 16 residues. Trimming took 0 bases from V and 4 from J; bases not matched to a gene: 6. Germline values: CDR1 SGHRS, CDR2 YFSETQ. CDR3 sequence reads: CASSLGGQVFTGELFF. The CDR3 region has the DNA TGCGCCAGCAGCTTGGGCGGACAGGTTTTCACCGGGGAGCTGTTTTTT.